This T cell receptor beta chain derives from a study of blood T cell repertoires in COVID-19. The authors' processing: Amplification with reference gene primers provided the estimates of nucleated cell counts. Produced via immunoSEQ multiplex PCR; TCRdb's table is partial and in-frame only. From that table come the V and J calls and clone size; the DNA was used to work out D and trimming. The table has over 130,000 clones, 80% to 90% seen once; the top ten hold under 12%. V was shortened by 8 bases and J by 4 bases, with 11 bases between the two germline ends. Germline-derived CDR1 and CDR2 are MDHEN and SYDVKM. This CDR3 is 12 amino acids long.

The TCR sequence derives from a man aged 55 to 70 with active or convalescent COVID-19. Sequenced material: peripheral blood. The chain uses TRBV28 and TRBJ1-1; D remains unclear. The chain's CDR3 is CASREEPTEAFF. The DNA of the CDR3 is TGTGCCAGCCGGGAAGAACCCACTGAAGCTTTCTTT.